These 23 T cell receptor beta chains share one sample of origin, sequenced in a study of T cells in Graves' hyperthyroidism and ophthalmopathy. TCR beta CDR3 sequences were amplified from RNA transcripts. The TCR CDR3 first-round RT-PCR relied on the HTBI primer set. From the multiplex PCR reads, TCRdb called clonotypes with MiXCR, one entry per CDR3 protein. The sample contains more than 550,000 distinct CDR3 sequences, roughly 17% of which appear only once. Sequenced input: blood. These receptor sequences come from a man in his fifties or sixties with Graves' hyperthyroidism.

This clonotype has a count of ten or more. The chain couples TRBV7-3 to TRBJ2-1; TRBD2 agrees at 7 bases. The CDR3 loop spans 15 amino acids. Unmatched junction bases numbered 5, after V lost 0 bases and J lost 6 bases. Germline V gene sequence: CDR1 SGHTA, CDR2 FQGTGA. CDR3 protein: CASSLTWAGVNEQFF. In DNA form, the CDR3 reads TGTGCCAGCAGCTTAACATGGGCGGGAGTCAATGAGCAGTTCTTC.

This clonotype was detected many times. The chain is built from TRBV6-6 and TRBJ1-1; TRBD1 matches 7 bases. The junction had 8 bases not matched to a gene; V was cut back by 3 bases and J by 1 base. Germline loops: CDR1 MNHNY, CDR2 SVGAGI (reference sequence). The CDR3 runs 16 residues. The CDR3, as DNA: TGTGCCAGCAGTTATCGTGGGACAGAAAAGAACACTGAAGCTTTCTTT. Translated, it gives CASSYRGTEKNTEAFF.

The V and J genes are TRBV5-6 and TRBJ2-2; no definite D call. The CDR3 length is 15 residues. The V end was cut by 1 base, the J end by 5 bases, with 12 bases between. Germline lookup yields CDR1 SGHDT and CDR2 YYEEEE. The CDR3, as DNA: TGTGCCAGCAGCTTGCTAGAGGTTGGAACCGGGGAGCTGTTTTTT. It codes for CASSLLEVGTGELFF.

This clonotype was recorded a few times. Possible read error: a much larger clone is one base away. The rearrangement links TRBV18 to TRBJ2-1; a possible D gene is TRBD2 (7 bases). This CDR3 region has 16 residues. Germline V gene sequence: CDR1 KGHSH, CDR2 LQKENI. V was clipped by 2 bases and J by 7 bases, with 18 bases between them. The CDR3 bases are TGTGCCAGCTCACCAATGCGCGGGAGTCAGGGGAATGAGCAGTTCTTC. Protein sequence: CASSPMRGSQGNEQFF.

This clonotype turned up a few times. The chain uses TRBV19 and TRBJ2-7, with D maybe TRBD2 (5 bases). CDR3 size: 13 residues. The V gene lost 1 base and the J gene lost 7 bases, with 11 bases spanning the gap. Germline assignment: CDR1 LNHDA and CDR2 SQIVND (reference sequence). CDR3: CASSIVTGDEQYF. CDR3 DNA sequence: TGTGCCAGTAGTATAGTTACCGGGGATGAGCAGTACTTC.

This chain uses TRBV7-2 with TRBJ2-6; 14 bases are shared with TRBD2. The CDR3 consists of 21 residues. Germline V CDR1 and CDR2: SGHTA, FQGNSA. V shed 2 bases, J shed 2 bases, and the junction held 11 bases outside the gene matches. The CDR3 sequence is CASSLILAPGLAGAGANVLTF. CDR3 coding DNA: TGTGCCAGCAGCTTAATTCTCGCTCCGGGACTAGCGGGAGCTGGGGCCAACGTCCTGACTTTC.

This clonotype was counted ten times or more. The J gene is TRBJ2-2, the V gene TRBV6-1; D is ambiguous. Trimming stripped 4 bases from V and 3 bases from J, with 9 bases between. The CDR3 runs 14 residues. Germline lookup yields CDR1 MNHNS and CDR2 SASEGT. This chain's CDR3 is CASSGSSHTGELFF. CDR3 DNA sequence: TGTGCCAGCAGTGGAAGCAGCCACACCGGGGAGCTGTTTTTT.

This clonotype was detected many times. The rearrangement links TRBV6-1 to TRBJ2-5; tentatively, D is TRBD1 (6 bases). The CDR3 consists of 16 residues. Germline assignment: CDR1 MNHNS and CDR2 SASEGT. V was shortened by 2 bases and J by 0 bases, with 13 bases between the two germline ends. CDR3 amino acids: CASSELGAGNQETQYF. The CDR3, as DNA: TGTGCCAGCAGTGAATTGGGGGCTGGGAACCAAGAGACCCAGTACTTC.

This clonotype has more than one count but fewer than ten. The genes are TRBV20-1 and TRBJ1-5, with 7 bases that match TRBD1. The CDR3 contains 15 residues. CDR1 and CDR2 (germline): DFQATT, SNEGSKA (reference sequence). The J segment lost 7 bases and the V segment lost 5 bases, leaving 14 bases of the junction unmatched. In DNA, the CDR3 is TGCAGTGCTCATATAACCACAGGGGCAGGGCAGCCCCAGCATTTT. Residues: CSAHITTGAGQPQHF.

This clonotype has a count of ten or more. This chain's CDR3 is CATGRAGGSYNEQFF. In nucleotides, the CDR3 is TGTGCCACCGGAAGGGCGGGAGGCTCCTACAATGAGCAGTTCTTC. The gene calls are TRBV24-1 and TRBJ2-1; TRBD2 aligns across 8 bases. Germline assignment: CDR1 KGHDR and CDR2 SFDVKD. The CDR3 consists of 15 residues. The trim removed 9 bases at V and 0 bases at J, leaving 6 bases unmatched.

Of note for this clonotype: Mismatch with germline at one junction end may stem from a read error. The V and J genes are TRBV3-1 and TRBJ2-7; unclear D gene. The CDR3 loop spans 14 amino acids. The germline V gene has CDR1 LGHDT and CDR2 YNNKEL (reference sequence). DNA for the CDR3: TGTGCCGGCAGCCAAGAACTGCAGAACTACGAGCAGTACTTC. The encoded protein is CAGSQELQNYEQYF.

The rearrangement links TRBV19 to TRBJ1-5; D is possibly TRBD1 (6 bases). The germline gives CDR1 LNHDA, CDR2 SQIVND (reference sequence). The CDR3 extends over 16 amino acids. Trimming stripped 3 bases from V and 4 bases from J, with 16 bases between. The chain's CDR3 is CASSIGGGGSNQPQHF. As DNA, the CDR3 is TGTGCCAGTAGTATCGGGGGCGGGGGATCGAATCAGCCCCAGCATTTT.

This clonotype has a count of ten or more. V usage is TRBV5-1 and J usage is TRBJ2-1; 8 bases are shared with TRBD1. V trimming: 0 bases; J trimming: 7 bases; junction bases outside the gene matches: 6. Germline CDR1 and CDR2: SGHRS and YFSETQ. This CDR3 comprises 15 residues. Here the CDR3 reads CASSLVQGARNEQFF. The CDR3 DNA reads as TGCGCCAGCAGCTTGGTTCAGGGGGCGCGAAATGAGCAGTTCTTC.

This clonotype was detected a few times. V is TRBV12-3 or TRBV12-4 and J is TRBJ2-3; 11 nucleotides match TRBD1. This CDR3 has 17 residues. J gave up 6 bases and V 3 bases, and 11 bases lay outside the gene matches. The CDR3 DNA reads TGTGCCAGCAGTTTCGGGACAGGGGGGTTAGTAGCTGATACGCAGTATTTT. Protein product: CASSFGTGGLVADTQYF.

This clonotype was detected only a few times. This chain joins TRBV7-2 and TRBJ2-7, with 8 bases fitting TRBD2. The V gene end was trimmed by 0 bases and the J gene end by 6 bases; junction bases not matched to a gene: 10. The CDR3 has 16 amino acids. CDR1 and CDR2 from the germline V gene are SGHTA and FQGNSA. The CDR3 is CASSLAFERETAEQYF. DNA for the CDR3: TGTGCCAGCAGCTTAGCGTTCGAGCGGGAGACGGCCGAGCAGTACTTC. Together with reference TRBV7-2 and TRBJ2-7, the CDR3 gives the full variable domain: GAGVSQSPSNKVTEKGKDVELRCDPISGHTALYWYRQSLGQGLEFLIYFQGNSAPDKSGLPSDRFSAERTGGSVSTLTIQRTQQEDSAVYLCASSLAFERETAEQYFGPGTRLTVT.

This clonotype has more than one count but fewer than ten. The CDR3 is CASSLTGSFSYEQYF. The DNA of the CDR3 is TGTGCCAGTAGTCTTACCGGGAGTTTCTCCTACGAGCAGTACTTC. The chain couples TRBV19 to TRBJ2-7; D possibly corresponds to TRBD2 (6 bases). The V gene's germline CDR1 is LNHDA and CDR2 SQIVND (reference sequence). The CDR3 length is 15 residues. Trimming cost V 5 bases and J 0 bases, with 14 bases left between them.

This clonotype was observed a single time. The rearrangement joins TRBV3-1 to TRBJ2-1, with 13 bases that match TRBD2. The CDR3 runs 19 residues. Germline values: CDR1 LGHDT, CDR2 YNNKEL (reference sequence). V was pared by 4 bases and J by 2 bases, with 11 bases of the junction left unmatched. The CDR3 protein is CASSPAGLAGLAAYNEQFF. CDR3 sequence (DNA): TGTGCCAGCAGCCCTGCGGGACTAGCGGGACTCGCTGCCTACAATGAGCAGTTCTTC.

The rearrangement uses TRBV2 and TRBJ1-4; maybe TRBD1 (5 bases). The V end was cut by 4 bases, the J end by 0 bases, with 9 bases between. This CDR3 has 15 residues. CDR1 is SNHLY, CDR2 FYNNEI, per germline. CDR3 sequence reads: CASSAYRTTNEKLFF. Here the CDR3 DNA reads TGTGCCAGCAGTGCATACAGGACAACTAATGAAAAACTGTTTTTT.

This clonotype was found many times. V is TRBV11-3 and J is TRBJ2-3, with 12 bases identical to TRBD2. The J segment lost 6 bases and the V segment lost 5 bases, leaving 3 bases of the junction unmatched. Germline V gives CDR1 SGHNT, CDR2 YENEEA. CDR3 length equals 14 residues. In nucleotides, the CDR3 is TGTGCCAGCAGCCAAGGGACTAGCGGGGATACGCAGTATTTT. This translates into CASSQGTSGDTQYF.

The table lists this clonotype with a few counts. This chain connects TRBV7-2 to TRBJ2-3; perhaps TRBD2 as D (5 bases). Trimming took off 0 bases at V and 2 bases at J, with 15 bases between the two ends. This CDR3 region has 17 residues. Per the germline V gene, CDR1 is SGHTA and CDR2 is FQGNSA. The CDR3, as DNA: TGTGCCAGCAGCTTAGCGAGCGGTGTTTCCACCACAGATACGCAGTATTTT. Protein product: CASSLASGVSTTDTQYF. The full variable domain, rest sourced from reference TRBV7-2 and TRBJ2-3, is GAGVSQSPSNKVTEKGKDVELRCDPISGHTALYWYRQSLGQGLEFLIYFQGNSAPDKSGLPSDRFSAERTGGSVSTLTIQRTQQEDSAVYLCASSLASGVSTTDTQYFGPGTRLTVL.

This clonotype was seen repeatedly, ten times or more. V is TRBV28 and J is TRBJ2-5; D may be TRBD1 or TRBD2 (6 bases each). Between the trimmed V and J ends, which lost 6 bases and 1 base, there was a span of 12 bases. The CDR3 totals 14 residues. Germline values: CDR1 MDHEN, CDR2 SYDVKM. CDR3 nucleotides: TGTGCCAGCAGCCGGGGGACATTCCAAGAGACCCAGTACTTC. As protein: CASSRGTFQETQYF. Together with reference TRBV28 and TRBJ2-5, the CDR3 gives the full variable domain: DVKVTQSSRYLVKRTGEKVFLECVQDMDHENMFWYRQDPGLGLRLIYFSYDVKMKEKGDIPEGYSVSREKKERFSLILESASTNQTSMYLCASSRGTFQETQYFGPGTRLLVL.

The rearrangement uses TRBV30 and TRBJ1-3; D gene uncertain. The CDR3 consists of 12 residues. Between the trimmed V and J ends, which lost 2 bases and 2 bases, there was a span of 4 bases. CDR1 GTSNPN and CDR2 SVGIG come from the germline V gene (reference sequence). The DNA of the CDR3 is TGTGCCTGGAGTCATACTGGAAACACCATATATTTT. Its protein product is CAWSHTGNTIYF. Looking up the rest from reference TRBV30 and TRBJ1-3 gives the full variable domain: SQTIHQWPATLVQPVGSPLSLECTVEGTSNPNLYWYRQAAGRGLQLLFYSVGIGQISSEVPQNLSASRPQDRQFILSSKKLLLSDSGFYLCAWSHTGNTIYFGEGSWLTVV.

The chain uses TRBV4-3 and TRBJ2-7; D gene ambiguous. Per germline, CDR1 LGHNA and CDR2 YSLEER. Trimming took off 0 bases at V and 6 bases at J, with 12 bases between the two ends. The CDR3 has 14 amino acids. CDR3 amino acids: CASSQDHRVGEQYF. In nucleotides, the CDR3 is TGCGCCAGCAGCCAAGATCACCGGGTAGGCGAGCAGTACTTC.